These 23 T cell receptor beta chains originate from one sample sequenced in a study of sequential checkpoint blockade in melanoma. The protocol was immunoSEQ multiplex PCR, while the TCRdb copy is restricted to in-frame clones and leaves out a portion. The sample holds over 10,000 clones, around a fifth seen once. The treatment is: randomized to nivolumab then ipilimumab (arm A) or the reverse (arm B). Sequencing was performed on tumor tissue (inferred from file names), taken from a patient given nivolumab and ipilimumab in sequence. These receptors were collected from a human donor with melanoma.

The chain is built from TRBV11-3 and TRBJ1-3; D is uncertain. Germline CDR1 reads SGHNT; CDR2 reads YENEEA. V lost 2 bases to trimming and J lost 0 bases, with 8 bases between them. The CDR3 is 15 amino acids. CDR3 coding DNA: TGTGCCAGCAGCTTATCCCGCTCCTCTGGAAACACCATATATTTT. It yields the protein CASSLSRSSGNTIYF.

This CDR3 reads CASSLLTGMNTEAFF. CDR3 sequence (DNA): TGTGCCAGCAGCCTACTGACAGGGATGAACACTGAAGCTTTCTTT. The V and J genes are TRBV11-3 and TRBJ1-1, with 7 bases lining up with TRBD1. The CDR3 contains 15 residues. The germline gives CDR1 SGHNT, CDR2 YENEEA. Trimming removed 5 bases from V and 0 bases from J; junction bases left unmatched: 6.

This clone qualifies as medium-sized. V gene TRBV7-2 combines with J gene TRBJ1-2; tentatively, D is TRBD1 (5 bases). This CDR3 contains 13 residues. Per the germline V gene, CDR1 is SGHTA and CDR2 is FQGNSA. V shed 5 bases and J shed 4 bases, with 11 bases lying between them. The CDR3 region is CASSARQGYGYTF. CDR3 DNA: TGTGCCAGCAGCGCGAGGCAGGGCTATGGCTACACCTTC.

The chain couples TRBV19 to TRBJ1-1; D perhaps matches TRBD1 (6 bases). The germline V gene encodes CDR1 LNHDA and CDR2 SQIVND (reference sequence). CDR3 length: 14 residues. The V gene lost 3 bases and the J gene lost 6 bases, with 14 bases spanning the gap. CDR3 residues: CASSMGGGPAEAFF. CDR3 nucleotides: TGTGCCAGTAGTATGGGAGGGGGTCCGGCTGAAGCTTTCTTT.

This clone was seen a few times. The CDR3 DNA reads as TGTGCCAGCAGTTTCACAGGGGGCAAGGAGACCCAGTACTTC. This encodes CASSFTGGKETQYF. The chain combines TRBV28 with TRBJ2-5, with 9 bases matching TRBD1. This CDR3 has 14 amino acids. Germline V gene lookup returns CDR1 MDHEN and CDR2 SYDVKM. V shed 3 bases, J shed 5 bases, and the junction held 4 bases outside the gene matches.

This clone was counted ten times or more. The V call is TRBV7-5, the J call TRBJ2-5; the table's D call, TRBD1, was not checked against the DNA. TRBV7-5 corresponds to a pseudogene. The CDR3 has 14 residues. Here the CDR3 reads CVRSSGTTLETQYF. The CDR3 bases are TGTGTCAGAAGCTCCGGGACAACCTTAGAGACCCAGTACTTC.

This clone was picked up many times. Here the CDR3 DNA reads TGCGCCAGCAGCCAAGGGGAGACAGGGGGCTTTTACTATGGCTACACCTTC. Protein product: CASSQGETGGFYYGYTF. The J gene is TRBJ1-2, the V gene TRBV23-1; 10 bases match TRBD1. TRBV23-1 is an ORF; its function is uncertain. V shed 6 bases, J shed 3 bases, and the junction held 13 bases outside the gene matches. CDR3 length equals 17 residues.

The sample holds a few counts of this clone. This chain uses TRBV15 with TRBJ2-7; the D gene is possibly TRBD1 (6 bases). This CDR3 comprises 16 residues. Germline lookup yields CDR1 LNHNV and CDR2 YYDKDF (reference sequence). The V and J ends lost 0 bases and 3 bases respectively, with 15 bases between them. The CDR3 sequence is CATSRDHRVTGYEQYF. The CDR3 DNA reads TGTGCCACCAGCAGAGATCACAGGGTTACAGGCTACGAGCAGTACTTC. The complete variable domain, with remaining parts taken from reference TRBV15 and TRBJ2-7, reads DAMVIQNPRYQVTQFGKPVTLSCSQTLNHNVMYWYQQKSSQAPKLLFHYYDKDFNNEADTPDNFQSRRPNTSFCFLDIRSPGLGDTAMYLCATSRDHRVTGYEQYFGPGTRLTVT.

The CDR3 DNA is TGTGCCAGCAGCTTATGGGGTTCCTACAATGAGCAGTTCTTC. This gives the protein CASSLWGSYNEQFF. The rearrangement joins TRBV11-3 to TRBJ2-1; unclear D gene. Trimming removed 2 bases at V and 1 base at J, with 6 bases between. Germline V gene lookup returns CDR1 SGHNT and CDR2 YENEEA. This CDR3 has 14 residues. Variable domain in full (rest from reference TRBV11-3 and TRBJ2-1): EAGVVQSPRYKIIEKKQPVAFWCNPISGHNTLYWYLQNLGQGPELLIRYENEEAVDDSQLPKDRFSAERLKGVDSTLKIQPAELGDSAVYLCASSLWGSYNEQFFGPGTRLTVL.

This clone has just a few counts. The chain links TRBV9 to TRBJ1-1; 7 bases agree with TRBD1. V dropped 1 base and J dropped 7; count of bases not matched to a gene: 7. The CDR3 spans 14 residues. The germline V gene has CDR1 SGDLS and CDR2 YYNGEE. DNA of the CDR3: TGTGCCAGCAGCGTATTAGGGGGCGAGGGTGAAGCTTTCTTT. Protein: CASSVLGGEGEAFF.

V is TRBV18 and J is TRBJ2-1; 10 bases are a match to TRBD1. Trimming at V came to 3 bases and at J to 6 bases, leaving 2 bases not matched to a gene. CDR1 and CDR2 from the germline V gene are KGHSH and LQKENI. The CDR3 is made up of 14 amino acids. The CDR3 coding sequence is TGTGCCAGCTCACCGGACAGGGGGACCAATGAGCAGTTCTTC. Translation gives CASSPDRGTNEQFF.

By share of the sample, this clone is medium-sized. The chain employs TRBV10-3 and TRBJ2-1; tentative D call: TRBD1 (5 bases). Trimming shortened V by 0 bases and J by 6 bases, and 18 bases separated the two germline ends. CDR1 is ENHRY and CDR2 is SYGVKD in the germline V gene. This CDR3 has 17 residues. The CDR3 DNA sequence: TGTGCCATCAGTGAGTCCAGGGTCCAACACCTACTCAATGAGCAGTTCTTC. Its translation: CAISESRVQHLLNEQFF.

The chain couples TRBV6-8 to TRBJ2-7; 8 nucleotides agree with TRBD1. The CDR3 sequence is 14 residues long. With V trimmed by 5 bases and J by 6 bases, 9 bases remained unmatched. Germline lookup yields CDR1 MNHGY and CDR2 SAAAGT. CDR3 sequence (DNA): TGTGCCAGCAGTCCCCCCGGACAGGGTGGCGAGCAGTACTTC. Its translation is CASSPPGQGGEQYF.

The table lists this clone with a few counts. The rearrangement links TRBV6-8 to TRBJ2-7, with a weak D call TRBD1 (6 bases). V was shortened by 4 bases and J by 2 bases, with 12 bases between the two germline ends. Germline CDR1 is MNHGY and CDR2 is SAAAGT. This CDR3 spans 14 amino acids. The CDR3 coding sequence is TGTGCCAGCAGTTCCCAGGGGCCGCCCTACGAGCAGTACTTC. Translation gives CASSSQGPPYEQYF.

This clone appeared a single time. The V gene is TRBV25-1, the J gene TRBJ2-2, with a possible D match to TRBD2 (5 bases). There are 15 residues in the CDR3. V was trimmed by 4 bases and J by 4 bases, leaving 13 bases between them. CDR1 is MGHDK, CDR2 SYGVNS, per germline. CDR3 in DNA: TGTGCCAGCAGTGCGACCTACGGGGTCACCGGGGAGCTGTTTTTT. Its protein product is CASSATYGVTGELFF.

This clone was counted between two and nine times. The chain links TRBV6-8 to TRBJ1-2; D unresolved. This CDR3 is built from 12 residues. Germline CDR1 MNHGY, CDR2 SAAAGT. The V end was cut by 11 bases, the J end by 2 bases, with 12 bases between. The CDR3 loop is CAVSAENYGYTF. The CDR3 region has the DNA TGTGCCGTCTCGGCGGAGAACTATGGCTACACCTTC.

The rearrangement uses TRBV28 and TRBJ2-5; no reliable D call. Germline values: CDR1 MDHEN, CDR2 SYDVKM. There are 12 residues in the CDR3. V was trimmed by 5 bases and J by 7 bases, leaving 11 bases between them. The CDR3 protein is CASSPLIGTQYF. For the CDR3, the DNA is TGTGCCAGCAGTCCTCTCATCGGGACCCAGTACTTC.

This clone was detected only a few times. V gene TRBV6-8 combines with J gene TRBJ1-3, with unresolved D. Germline assignment: CDR1 MNHGY and CDR2 SAAAGT. The CDR3 totals 16 residues. V was shortened by 5 bases and J by 0 bases, with 14 bases between the two germline ends. CDR3 residues: CASSLGPTYSGNTIYF. The CDR3, as DNA: TGTGCCAGCAGTCTTGGACCCACTTACTCTGGAAACACCATATATTTT.

The CDR3 region is CASSPGQYYGYTF. The CDR3 DNA is TGTGCCAGTAGCCCCGGACAGTACTATGGCTACACCTTC. The gene calls are TRBV19 and TRBJ1-2, with D perhaps matching TRBD1 (6 bases). This CDR3 spans 13 amino acids. The V gene's germline CDR1 is LNHDA and CDR2 SQIVND (reference sequence). The V end lost 6 bases, the J end lost 3 bases, and 11 bases lay between the germline ends.

This clone was detected a few times. The CDR3 region has the DNA TGTGCCAGCAGCACAGGACAGGGGGCCTTTTCTGAAGCTTTCTTT. It encodes CASSTGQGAFSEAFF. The chain combines TRBV11-1 with TRBJ1-1; TRBD1 aligns across 11 bases. CDR3 size: 15 residues. Germline V gene data show CDR1 as SGHAT and CDR2 as FQDESV (reference sequence). Trimming took 5 bases from V and 6 from J; bases not matched to a gene: 8.

This clone showed up many times. V and J are TRBV11-3 and TRBJ1-3, with 7 positions matching TRBD1. The V segment lost 6 bases and the J segment 0 bases; nucleotides outside the gene matches: 5. This CDR3 spans 15 amino acids. The germline CDR1 and CDR2 sequences are SGHNT and YENEEA. CDR3 amino acids: CASSSSGGSGNTIYF. CDR3 bases: TGTGCCAGCAGTTCTTCAGGGGGCTCTGGAAACACCATATATTTT.

This clone was detected only a few times. The chain is built from TRBV28 and TRBJ1-1; 8 bases line up with TRBD1. This CDR3 contains 15 residues. J was trimmed by 5 bases and V by 8 bases; bases with no gene match: 13. In germline, CDR1 is MDHEN, CDR2 SYDVKM. CDR3 nucleotide sequence: TGTGCCAGCCTTGGCTCGCAGGGGGCGAGGACTGAAGCTTTCTTT. As protein: CASLGSQGARTEAFF.

This clone was seen repeatedly, ten times or more. The chain uses TRBV11-3 and TRBJ1-6, with D possibly matching TRBD1 (5 bases). This CDR3 region has 16 residues. The ends were cut back, 4 bases at V and 8 bases at J, with 18 bases in the middle. The V gene's germline CDR1 is SGHNT and CDR2 YENEEA. CDR3 nucleotide sequence: TGTGCCAGCAGCTCCGGTGGCAGGGTTGGGGATTCACCCCTCCACTTT. It encodes CASSSGGRVGDSPLHF.